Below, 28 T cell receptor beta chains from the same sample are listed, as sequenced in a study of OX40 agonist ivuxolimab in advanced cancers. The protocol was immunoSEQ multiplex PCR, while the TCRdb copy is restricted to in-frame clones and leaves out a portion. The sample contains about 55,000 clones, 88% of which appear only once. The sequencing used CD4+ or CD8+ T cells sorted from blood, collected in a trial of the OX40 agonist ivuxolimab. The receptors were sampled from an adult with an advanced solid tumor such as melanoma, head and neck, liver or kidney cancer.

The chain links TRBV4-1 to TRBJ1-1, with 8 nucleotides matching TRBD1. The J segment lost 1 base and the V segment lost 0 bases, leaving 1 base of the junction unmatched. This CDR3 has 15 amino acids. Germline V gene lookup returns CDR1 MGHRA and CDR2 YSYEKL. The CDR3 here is CASSQEGTGNTEAFF. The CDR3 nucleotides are TGCGCCAGCAGCCAAGAGGGGACAGGGAACACTGAAGCTTTCTTT.

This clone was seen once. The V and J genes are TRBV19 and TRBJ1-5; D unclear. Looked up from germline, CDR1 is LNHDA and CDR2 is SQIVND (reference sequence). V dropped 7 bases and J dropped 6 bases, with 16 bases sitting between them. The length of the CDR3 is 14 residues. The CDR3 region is CASTGLGERQPQHF. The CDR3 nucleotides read TGTGCCAGTACTGGGTTGGGAGAACGTCAGCCCCAGCATTTT.

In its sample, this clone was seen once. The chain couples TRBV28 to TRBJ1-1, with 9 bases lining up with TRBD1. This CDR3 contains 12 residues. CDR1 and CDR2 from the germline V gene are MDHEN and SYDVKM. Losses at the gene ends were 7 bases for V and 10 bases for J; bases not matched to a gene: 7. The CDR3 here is CASISGQGSAFF. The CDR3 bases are TGTGCCAGCATTTCCGGACAGGGGTCAGCTTTCTTT.

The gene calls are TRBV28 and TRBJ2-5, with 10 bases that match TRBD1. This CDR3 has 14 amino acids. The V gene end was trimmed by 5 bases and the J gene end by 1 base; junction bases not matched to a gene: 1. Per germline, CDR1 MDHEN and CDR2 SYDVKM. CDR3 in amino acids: CASSRTGGQETQYF. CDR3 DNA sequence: TGTGCCAGCAGTCGGACAGGGGGCCAAGAGACCCAGTACTTC.

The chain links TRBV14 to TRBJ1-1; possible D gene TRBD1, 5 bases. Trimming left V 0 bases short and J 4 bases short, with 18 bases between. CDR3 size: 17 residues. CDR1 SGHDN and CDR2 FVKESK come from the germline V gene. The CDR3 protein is CASSQELGGGRGTEAFF. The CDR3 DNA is TGTGCCAGCAGCCAAGAATTGGGCGGGGGAAGAGGCACTGAAGCTTTCTTT.

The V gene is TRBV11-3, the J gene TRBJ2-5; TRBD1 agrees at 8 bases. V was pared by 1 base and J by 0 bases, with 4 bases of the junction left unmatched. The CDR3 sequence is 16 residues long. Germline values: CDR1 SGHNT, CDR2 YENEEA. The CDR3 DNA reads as TGTGCCAGCAGCTTAGGAAGGACAGGGAACCAAGAGACCCAGTACTTC. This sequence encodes CASSLGRTGNQETQYF.

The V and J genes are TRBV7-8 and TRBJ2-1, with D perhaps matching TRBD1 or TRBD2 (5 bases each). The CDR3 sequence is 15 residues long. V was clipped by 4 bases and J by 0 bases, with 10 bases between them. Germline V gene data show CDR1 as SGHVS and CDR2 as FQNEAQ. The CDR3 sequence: CASSYGTGSYNEQFF. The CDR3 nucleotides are TGTGCCAGCAGCTATGGGACGGGCTCCTACAATGAGCAGTTCTTC.

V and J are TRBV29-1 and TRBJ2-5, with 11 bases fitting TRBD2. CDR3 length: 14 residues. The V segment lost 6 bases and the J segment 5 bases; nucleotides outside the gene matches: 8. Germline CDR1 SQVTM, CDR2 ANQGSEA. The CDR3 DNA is TGCAGCGTCACCATAGCGGGAGGGTCTGAGACCCAGTACTTC. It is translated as CSVTIAGGSETQYF.

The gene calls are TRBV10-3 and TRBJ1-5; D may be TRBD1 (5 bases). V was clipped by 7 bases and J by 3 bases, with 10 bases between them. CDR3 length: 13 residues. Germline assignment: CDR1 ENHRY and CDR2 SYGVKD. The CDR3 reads CAITQGSNQPQHF. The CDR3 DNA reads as TGTGCCATCACCCAGGGATCCAATCAGCCCCAGCATTTT.

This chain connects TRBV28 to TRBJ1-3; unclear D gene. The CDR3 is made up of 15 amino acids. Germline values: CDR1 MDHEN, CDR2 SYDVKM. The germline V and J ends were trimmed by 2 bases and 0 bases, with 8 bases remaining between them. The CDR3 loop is CASSLPTSSGNTIYF. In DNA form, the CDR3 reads TGTGCCAGCAGTTTACCCACGAGCTCTGGAAACACCATATATTTT. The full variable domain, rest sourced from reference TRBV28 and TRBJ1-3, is DVKVTQSSRYLVKRTGEKVFLECVQDMDHENMFWYRQDPGLGLRLIYFSYDVKMKEKGDIPEGYSVSREKKERFSLILESASTNQTSMYLCASSLPTSSGNTIYFGEGSWLTVV.

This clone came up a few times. Written as DNA, the CDR3 is TGCGCCAGCACACGACAGGGATCGTTTGCAGAGACCCAGTACTTC. Protein sequence: CASTRQGSFAETQYF. The chain carries TRBV5-1 and TRBJ2-5; 7 bases fit TRBD1. The ends lost 6 bases at V and 4 bases at J; junction bases unmatched: 12. The CDR3 runs to 15 residues. The germline gives CDR1 SGHRS, CDR2 YFSETQ.

The chain's CDR3 is CASSSSAGGNTGELFF. The CDR3 DNA sequence: TGTGCCAGCAGCTCCTCAGCGGGAGGGAACACCGGGGAGCTGTTTTTT. This chain uses TRBV7-8 with TRBJ2-2, with 9 bases aligning to TRBD2. CDR3 length: 16 residues. V was pared by 4 bases and J by 1 base, with 4 bases of the junction left unmatched. Germline CDR1 SGHVS, CDR2 FQNEAQ. Full variable domain (rest looked up from reference TRBV7-8 and TRBJ2-2): GAGVSQSPRYKVAKRGQDVALRCDPISGHVSLFWYQQALGQGPEFLTYFQNEAQLDKSGLPSDRFFAERPEGSVSTLKIQRTQQEDSAVYLCASSSSAGGNTGELFFGEGSRLTVL.

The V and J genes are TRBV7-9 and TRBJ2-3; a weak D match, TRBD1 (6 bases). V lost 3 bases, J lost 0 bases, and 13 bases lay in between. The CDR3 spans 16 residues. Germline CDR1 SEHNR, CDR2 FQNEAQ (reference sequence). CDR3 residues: CASSFPKGVSTDTQYF. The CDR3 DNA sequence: TGTGCCAGCAGCTTCCCCAAGGGGGTAAGCACAGATACGCAGTATTTT.

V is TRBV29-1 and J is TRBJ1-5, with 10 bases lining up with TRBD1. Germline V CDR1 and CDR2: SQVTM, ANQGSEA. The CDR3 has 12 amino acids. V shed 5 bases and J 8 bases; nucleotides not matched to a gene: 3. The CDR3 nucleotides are TGCAGCGTTCGGACAGGGGGAGAGCCCCAGCATTTT. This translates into CSVRTGGEPQHF.

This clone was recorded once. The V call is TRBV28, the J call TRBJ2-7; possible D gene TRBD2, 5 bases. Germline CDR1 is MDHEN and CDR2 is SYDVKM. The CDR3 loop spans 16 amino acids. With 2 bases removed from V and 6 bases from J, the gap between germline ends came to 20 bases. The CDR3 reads CASSLPLSPYGVEQYF. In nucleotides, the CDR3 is TGTGCCAGCAGTTTACCCCTCTCTCCATACGGGGTCGAGCAGTACTTC. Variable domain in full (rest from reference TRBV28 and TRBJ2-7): DVKVTQSSRYLVKRTGEKVFLECVQDMDHENMFWYRQDPGLGLRLIYFSYDVKMKEKGDIPEGYSVSREKKERFSLILESASTNQTSMYLCASSLPLSPYGVEQYFGPGTRLTVT.

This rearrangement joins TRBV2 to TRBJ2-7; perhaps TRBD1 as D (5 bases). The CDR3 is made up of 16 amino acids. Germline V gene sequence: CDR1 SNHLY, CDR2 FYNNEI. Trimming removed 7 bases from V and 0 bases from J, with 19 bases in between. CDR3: CASNKGIGASSYEQYF. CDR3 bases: TGTGCCAGCAACAAAGGGATAGGGGCTAGCTCCTACGAGCAGTACTTC. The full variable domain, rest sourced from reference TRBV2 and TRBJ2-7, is EPEVTQTPSHQVTQMGQEVILRCVPISNHLYFYWYRQILGQKVEFLVSFYNNEISEKSEIFDDQFSVERPDGSNFTLKIRSTKLEDSAMYFCASNKGIGASSYEQYFGPGTRLTVT.

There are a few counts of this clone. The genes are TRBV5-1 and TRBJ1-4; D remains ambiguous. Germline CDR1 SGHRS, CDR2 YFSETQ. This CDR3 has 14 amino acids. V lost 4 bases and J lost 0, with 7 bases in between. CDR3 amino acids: CASSPGATNEKLFF. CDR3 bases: TGCGCCAGCAGCCCTGGGGCAACTAATGAAAAACTGTTTTTT.

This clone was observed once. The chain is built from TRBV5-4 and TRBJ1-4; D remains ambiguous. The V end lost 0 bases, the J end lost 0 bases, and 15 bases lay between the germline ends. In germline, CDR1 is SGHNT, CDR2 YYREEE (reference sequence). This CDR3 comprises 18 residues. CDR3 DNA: TGTGCCAGCAGCTTGGCCCCGGTCAGTTCTGCAACTAATGAAAAACTGTTTTTT. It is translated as CASSLAPVSSATNEKLFF.

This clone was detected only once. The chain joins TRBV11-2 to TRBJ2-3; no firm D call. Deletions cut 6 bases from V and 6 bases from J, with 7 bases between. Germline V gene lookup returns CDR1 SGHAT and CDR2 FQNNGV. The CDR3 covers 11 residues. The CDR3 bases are TGTGCCAGCAGTTCCCCCGATACGCAGTATTTT. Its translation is CASSSPDTQYF.

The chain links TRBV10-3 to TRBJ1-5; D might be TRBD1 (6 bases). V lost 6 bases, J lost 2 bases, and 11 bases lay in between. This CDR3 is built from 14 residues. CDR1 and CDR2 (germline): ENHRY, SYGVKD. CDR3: CAISQGGGNQPQHF. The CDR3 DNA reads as TGTGCCATCAGCCAAGGGGGGGGCAATCAGCCCCAGCATTTT.

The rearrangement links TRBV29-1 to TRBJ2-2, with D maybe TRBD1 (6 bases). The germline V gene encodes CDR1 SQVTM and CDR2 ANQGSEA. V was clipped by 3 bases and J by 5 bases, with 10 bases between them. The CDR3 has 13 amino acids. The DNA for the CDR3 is TGCAGCGTTGATCCAAGGGGGACCGGGGAGCTGTTTTTT. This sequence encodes CSVDPRGTGELFF.

In DNA, the CDR3 is TGTGCCAGCAGCCCTTTCCCCACCGCGGGGTCCTACGAGCAGTACTTC. It translates to CASSPFPTAGSYEQYF. The chain carries TRBV27 and TRBJ2-7; D perhaps matches TRBD2 (6 bases). V was cut by 6 bases and J by 1 base, with 19 bases left in between. This CDR3 comprises 16 residues. Germline CDR1 and CDR2: MNHEY and SMNVEV (reference sequence).

The CDR3 protein is CATSSGLDRGRQETQYF. CDR3 in DNA: TGTGCCACCAGCAGCGGGCTAGACAGGGGCCGCCAAGAGACCCAGTACTTC. V usage is TRBV15 and J usage is TRBJ2-5; TRBD1 matches 8 bases. This CDR3 is built from 17 residues. Germline trimming cut 3 bases from V and 1 base from J; bases unmatched to any gene: 10. Germline V lookup: CDR1 LNHNV, CDR2 YYDKDF (reference sequence).

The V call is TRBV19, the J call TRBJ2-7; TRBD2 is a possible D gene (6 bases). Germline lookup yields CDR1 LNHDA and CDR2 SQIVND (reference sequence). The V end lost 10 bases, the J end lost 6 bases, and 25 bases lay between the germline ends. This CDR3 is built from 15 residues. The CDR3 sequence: CATTSSGQAKGEQYF. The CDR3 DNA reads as TGTGCCACCACCAGCAGCGGGCAGGCCAAGGGCGAGCAGTACTTC.

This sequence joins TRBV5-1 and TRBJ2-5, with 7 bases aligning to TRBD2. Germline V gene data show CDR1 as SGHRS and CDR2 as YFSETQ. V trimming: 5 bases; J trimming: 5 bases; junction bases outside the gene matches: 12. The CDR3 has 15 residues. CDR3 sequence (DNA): TGCGCCAGCAGTGAACCGGGAGGAAAAGATGAGACCCAGTACTTC. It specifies CASSEPGGKDETQYF.

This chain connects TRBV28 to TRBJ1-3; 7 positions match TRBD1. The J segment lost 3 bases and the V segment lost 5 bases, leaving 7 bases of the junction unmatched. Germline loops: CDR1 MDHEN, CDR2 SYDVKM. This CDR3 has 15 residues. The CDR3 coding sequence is TGTGCCAGCAGTCCCCCAGGGGGACTTGGAAACACCATATATTTT. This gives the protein CASSPPGGLGNTIYF. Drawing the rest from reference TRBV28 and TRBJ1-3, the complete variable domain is DVKVTQSSRYLVKRTGEKVFLECVQDMDHENMFWYRQDPGLGLRLIYFSYDVKMKEKGDIPEGYSVSREKKERFSLILESASTNQTSMYLCASSPPGGLGNTIYFGEGSWLTVV.

The CDR3 is CASSAGVGPIQETQYF. The CDR3 DNA follows: TGTGCCAGCAGCGCCGGGGTGGGACCGATACAAGAGACCCAGTACTTC. This rearrangement joins TRBV9 to TRBJ2-5; possibly TRBD1 or TRBD2 for D (5 bases each). The CDR3 spans 16 residues. CDR1 and CDR2 from the germline V gene are SGDLS and YYNGEE. The V gene lost 3 bases and the J gene lost 2 bases, with 17 bases spanning the gap.

CDR3 in DNA: TGCGCCAGCAGCTTGGCTCTAGCGAACTACAATGAGCAGTTCTTC. It codes for CASSLALANYNEQFF. The gene calls are TRBV5-1 and TRBJ2-1; TRBD2 is a possible D gene (6 bases). There are 15 residues in the CDR3. Trimming pared 0 bases from V and 3 bases from J, leaving 10 bases between. CDR1 SGHRS and CDR2 YFSETQ come from the germline V gene.